Listed here is a single T cell receptor beta chain. Its matching antigen is unknown. This sample is part of a study of cytomegalovirus exposure and HLA in healthy donors. Study observations and caveats: Indistinguishable V segments such as TRBV6-2 and TRBV6-3 were excluded.

Losses at the gene ends were 8 bases for V and 4 bases for J; bases not matched to a gene: 10. From germline, CDR1 is MDHEN and CDR2 SYDVKM. The CDR3 is 15 amino acids. PCR was performed using 60 Vbeta and 13 Jbeta primers. The method was immunoSEQ multiplex PCR; TCRdb's version includes in-frame clones alone and lacks a portion of them. There are 86,000 or so clones in the sample; roughly 80% occur only once, and about 14% lies in the top ten. The sample consisted of PBMCs. The chain is built from TRBV28 and TRBJ1-5; 8 bases match TRBD1. The TCR was taken from a woman aged 35 to 49 in good health and CMV-seropositive. CDR3 DNA sequence: TGTGCCAGCCTAATCTCGGACAGGGTAAATCAGCCCCAGCATTTT. This gives the protein CASLISDRVNQPQHF.